The 14 T cell receptor beta chains in this list originate from one sample, sequenced in a study of T-cell reconstitution after alpha-beta-depleted transplantation in children. The TCRbeta library incorporated unique molecular identifiers. One entry per CDR3 protein, called by TCRdb with MiXCR from the PCR reads. This repertoire shows 130,000 to 150,000 distinct CDR3 sequences, around 9% found once; its top ten account for approximately 18%. The sample consisted of PBMCs, mostly from graft donor cells, taken 180 days after TCRalphabeta/CD19-depleted stem cell transplant. The receptors come from a female patient aged 2 to 10 who had a stem cell transplant for congenital amegakaryocytic thrombocytopenia, so the T cells may come from the graft donor.

This clonotype appeared many times. J is TRBJ2-2 and V is TRBV28, with D possibly TRBD2 on 5 matching bases. CDR1 is MDHEN, CDR2 SYDVKM, per germline. The V end lost 2 bases, the J end lost 9 bases, and 10 bases lay between the germline ends. The CDR3 length is 13 residues. The CDR3 loop reads CASSLTGKRELFF. The CDR3 nucleotides are TGTGCCAGCAGTTTAACGGGGAAAAGGGAGCTGTTTTTT.

Ten or more counts support this clonotype. The V gene is TRBV28, the J gene TRBJ2-3; 9 bases map to TRBD2. The germline gives CDR1 MDHEN, CDR2 SYDVKM. V lost 4 bases and J lost 5; bases outside the gene matches: 7. The CDR3 runs to 15 residues. The CDR3 region has the DNA TGTGCCAGCAGTTCTCTAGGCGGGAGGGTAGATACGCAGTATTTT. Translation: CASSSLGGRVDTQYF.

This clonotype was counted many times. The V and J genes are TRBV20-1 and TRBJ2-3, with D perhaps TRBD2 (6 bases). The germline V gene has CDR1 DFQATT and CDR2 SNEGSKA (reference sequence). V was trimmed by 1 base and J by 0 bases, leaving 11 bases between them. The CDR3 runs to 15 residues. The CDR3: CSARGPGRSTDTQYF. The CDR3 DNA reads TGCAGTGCTAGAGGGCCTGGGAGGAGCACAGATACGCAGTATTTT.

This clonotype was observed many times. V and J are TRBV2 and TRBJ1-5; D is perhaps TRBD1 (5 bases). Trimming left V 3 bases short and J 4 bases short, with 10 bases between. Germline assignment: CDR1 SNHLY and CDR2 FYNNEI. The CDR3 extends over 14 amino acids. CDR3 sequence reads: CASSDRDLNQPQHF. The CDR3 nucleotides read TGTGCCAGCAGTGACAGGGACCTTAATCAGCCCCAGCATTTT.

This clonotype was counted ten times or more. V and J are TRBV7-7 and TRBJ2-1; possible D gene TRBD2, 6 bases. Germline CDR1 reads SSHAT; CDR2 reads FNYEAQ (reference sequence). The CDR3 runs 14 residues. Trimming took off 5 bases at V and 8 bases at J, with 16 bases between the two ends. The CDR3 DNA reads as TGTGCCAGCAGCCCCTTAGCGGTTGGGGATGAGCAGTTCTTC. Translation: CASSPLAVGDEQFF.

This chain connects TRBV6-1 to TRBJ2-2; 8 bases agree with TRBD2. CDR3 length: 14 amino acids. Germline V gives CDR1 MNHNS, CDR2 SASEGT. Trimming at V came to 8 bases and at J to 4 bases, leaving 6 bases not matched to a gene. CDR3 in amino acids: CASGTGGVTGELFF. In nucleotides, the CDR3 is TGTGCCAGCGGCACGGGAGGGGTCACCGGGGAGCTGTTTTTT.

This clonotype was seen repeatedly, ten times or more. The chain is built from TRBV5-1 and TRBJ2-3; D is unresolved. The V gene's germline CDR1 is SGHRS and CDR2 YFSETQ. This CDR3 spans 15 amino acids. The V end was cut by 4 bases, the J end by 0 bases, with 12 bases between. CDR3 loop: CASSTNARSTDTQYF. CDR3 DNA sequence: TGCGCCAGCAGCACAAACGCGCGGAGCACAGATACGCAGTATTTT.

This clonotype has at least ten counts. The chain employs TRBV11-1 and TRBJ2-1; TRBD2 matches at 12 bases. The trim removed 3 bases at V and 6 bases at J, leaving 12 bases unmatched. Looked up from germline, CDR1 is SGHAT and CDR2 is FQDESV (reference sequence). The CDR3 length is 18 residues. CDR3 bases: TGTGCCAGCAGCTTCTTGGTTTCTAGCGGGAGGGCCTCCAATGAGCAGTTCTTC. Amino acids: CASSFLVSSGRASNEQFF. The whole variable domain, filled in from reference TRBV11-1 and TRBJ2-1, reads EAEVAQSPRYKITEKSQAVAFWCDPISGHATLYWYRQILGQGPELLVQFQDESVVDDSQLPKDRFSAERLKGVDSTLKIQPAELGDSAMYLCASSFLVSSGRASNEQFFGPGTRLTVL.

The chain couples TRBV9 to TRBJ2-1; TRBD2 matches 11 bases. CDR3 length equals 17 residues. Germline CDR1 is SGDLS and CDR2 is YYNGEE. Unmatched junction bases numbered 7, after V lost 3 bases and J lost 2 bases. Written as DNA, the CDR3 is TGTGCCAGCAGCGCCCGGGGGACTAGCGGAACCTACAATGAGCAGTTCTTC. As protein: CASSARGTSGTYNEQFF.

This clonotype came up a few times. The chain has TRBV4-3 and TRBJ2-7, with D perhaps TRBD1 (5 bases). The CDR3 consists of 15 residues. Deletions cut 0 bases from V and 2 bases from J, with 11 bases between. CDR1 is LGHNA and CDR2 is YSLEER in the germline V gene. CDR3 sequence: CASSQDSQGTYEQYF. The CDR3 DNA is TGCGCCAGCAGCCAAGATTCTCAGGGTACCTACGAGCAGTACTTC.

In its sample, this clonotype was seen a few times. The CDR3 loop reads CASSEGRLLNTEAFF. In DNA, the CDR3 is TGCGCCAGCAGCGAAGGACGGCTGCTGAACACTGAAGCTTTCTTT. This chain uses TRBV5-1 with TRBJ1-1; D is unresolved. Deletions cut 4 bases from V and 0 bases from J, with 13 bases between. Germline CDR1 and CDR2: SGHRS and YFSETQ. This CDR3 is 15 amino acids long.

This clonotype was seen repeatedly, ten times or more. This chain's CDR3 is CASSPRLRANTEAFF. The CDR3 DNA is TGTGCCAGCAGTCCACGGCTAAGGGCGAACACTGAAGCTTTCTTT. The chain links TRBV12-3 or TRBV12-4 to TRBJ1-1; no firm D call. CDR3 length: 15 residues. V was pared by 5 bases and J by 1 base, with 14 bases between.

This clonotype has a count of ten or more. This chain uses TRBV28 with TRBJ1-2; unclear D gene. Trimming shortened V by 3 bases and J by 6 bases, and 5 bases separated the two germline ends. This CDR3 region has 11 residues. The germline V gene has CDR1 MDHEN and CDR2 SYDVKM. CDR3 nucleotide sequence: TGTGCCAGCAGTTTCGGGAATGGCTACACCTTC. This gives the protein CASSFGNGYTF.

Many counts were recorded for this clonotype. The chain employs TRBV28 and TRBJ2-3, with D maybe TRBD1 (5 bases). This CDR3 region has 15 residues. V was shortened by 6 bases and J by 1 base, with 14 bases between the two germline ends. CDR1 and CDR2 from the germline V gene are MDHEN and SYDVKM. The CDR3 sequence is CASSPIGAGTDTQYF. CDR3 sequence (DNA): TGTGCCAGCAGCCCTATAGGGGCTGGCACAGATACGCAGTATTTT.